The 18 T cell receptor beta chains reported below all come from one sample, sequenced in a study of cytomegalovirus exposure and HLA in healthy donors (dated by TCRdb to about 2017). The library was made by the immunoSEQ multiplex PCR assay. A mixture of 60 forward primers for TCR Vbeta segments and 13 reverse primers for TCR Jbeta segments was used in the multiplex PCR. TCRdb limited this immuneACCESS table to in-frame rearrangements with V and J called. A share of clones is missing; checked studies link under half to unresolved V genes, and the rest is unexplained. This sample comprises some 180,000 clones, around 85% of them detected only once. The top ten hold about 2.5% of the sample. Sequencing was performed on PBMCs. Receptor source: a woman between 50 and 59 years old in good health and CMV-seronegative.

The chain has TRBV4-2 and TRBJ2-1, with D perhaps matching TRBD1 (5 bases). The CDR3 is 15 amino acids. The V gene's germline CDR1 is LGHNA and CDR2 YNFKEQ. Between the trimmed V and J ends, which lost 0 bases and 5 bases, there was a span of 11 bases. CDR3 in DNA: TGTGCCAGCAGCCAAGATTTTCAGGGCCACAATGAGCAGTTCTTC. Translating it yields CASSQDFQGHNEQFF.

This clone was observed once. The chain is built from TRBV30 and TRBJ1-3; the D is unclear. V lost 3 bases and J 0 bases, leaving 12 bases between the germline ends. CDR1 is GTSNPN and CDR2 is SVGIG in the germline V gene (reference sequence). The CDR3 is made up of 15 amino acids. The CDR3 protein is CAWRKRVSSGNTIYF. The DNA of the CDR3 is TGTGCCTGGAGGAAACGAGTGAGCTCTGGAAACACCATATATTTT.

This clone was seen a single time. This chain links TRBV2 with TRBJ2-2, with 7 nucleotides matching TRBD2. Germline CDR1 reads SNHLY; CDR2 reads FYNNEI. The CDR3 totals 15 residues. Germline trimming cut 2 bases from V and 3 bases from J; bases unmatched to any gene: 3. The CDR3 nucleotides read TGTGCCAGCAGTGAACGGGGGAGGGACACCGGGGAGCTGTTTTTT. It specifies CASSERGRDTGELFF.

The genes are TRBV5-6 and TRBJ2-1; D may be TRBD2 (5 bases). CDR1 is SGHDT and CDR2 is YYEEEE in the germline V gene. The V gene lost 3 bases and the J gene lost 8 bases, with 12 bases spanning the gap. The CDR3 runs to 13 residues. The CDR3 DNA reads as TGTGCCAGCAGCTCCTTACACGGGGATGAGCAGTTCTTC. This codes for CASSSLHGDEQFF.

The chain has TRBV5-1 and TRBJ1-1; 7 nucleotides line up with TRBD1. V shed 0 bases and J 4 bases; nucleotides not matched to a gene: 3. CDR3 size: 14 residues. In germline, CDR1 is SGHRS, CDR2 YFSETQ. The CDR3 region is CASSLAAGGTEAFF. DNA of the CDR3: TGCGCCAGCAGCTTGGCCGCAGGGGGCACTGAAGCTTTCTTT.

The chain has TRBV5-4 and TRBJ2-6, with 11 bases aligning to TRBD2. From germline, CDR1 is SGHNT and CDR2 YYREEE (reference sequence). Unmatched junction bases numbered 5, after V lost 6 bases and J lost 0 bases. The CDR3 covers 17 residues. CDR3 bases: TGTGCCAGCATCCTGACTAGCGGGGCCTCTGGGGCCAACGTCCTGACTTTC. Translated, it gives CASILTSGASGANVLTF.

The chain is built from TRBV7-2 and TRBJ2-3, with 10 bases lining up with TRBD2. This CDR3 has 17 residues. The junction had 6 bases not matched to a gene; V was cut back by 1 base and J by 2 bases. Germline V gene lookup returns CDR1 SGHTA and CDR2 FQGNSA. CDR3 amino acids: CASSLELAGVITDTQYF. The CDR3 coding sequence is TGTGCCAGCAGCTTAGAGCTAGCGGGAGTAATCACAGATACGCAGTATTTT.

This clone was seen a handful of times. The J gene is TRBJ2-1, the V gene TRBV5-4; D ambiguous. The CDR3 runs 14 residues. Trimming cost V 0 bases and J 9 bases, with 13 bases left between them. Germline V gene lookup returns CDR1 SGHNT and CDR2 YYREEE (reference sequence). CDR3: CASSLAFRNSEQFF. Here the CDR3 DNA reads TGTGCCAGCAGCTTGGCTTTTAGGAACAGTGAGCAGTTCTTC.

J is TRBJ2-3 and V is TRBV9; 14 bases align to TRBD2. With V trimmed by 3 bases and J by 5 bases, 8 bases remained unmatched. From germline, CDR1 is SGDLS and CDR2 YYNGEE. The CDR3 is made up of 17 amino acids. The CDR3 DNA reads as TGTGCCAGCAGCGAGGGACTAGCGGGAGCTTACAGAGATACGCAGTATTTT. Its translation is CASSEGLAGAYRDTQYF.

This chain links TRBV19 with TRBJ1-5; no definite D call. CDR1 LNHDA and CDR2 SQIVND come from the germline V gene (reference sequence). This CDR3 has 15 residues. V was trimmed by 4 bases and J by 4 bases, leaving 14 bases between them. The CDR3 DNA sequence: TGTGCCAGTAGTACATGGAACGAGGCTAATCAGCCCCAGCATTTT. This codes for CASSTWNEANQPQHF.

The chain links TRBV7-2 to TRBJ2-2; D perhaps matches TRBD2 (6 bases). From germline, CDR1 is SGHTA and CDR2 FQGNSA. This CDR3 contains 15 residues. V was pared by 1 base and J by 7 bases, with 13 bases between. The CDR3 here is CASSLGREVFGELFF. The CDR3 nucleotides are TGTGCCAGCAGCTTAGGGAGGGAGGTCTTCGGGGAGCTGTTTTTT.

This rearrangement joins TRBV18 to TRBJ2-1; TRBD2 aligns across 8 bases. CDR1 and CDR2 from the germline V gene are KGHSH and LQKENI. The V and J ends lost 2 bases and 9 bases, in that order; junction bases with no gene match: 15. This CDR3 region has 17 residues. The chain's CDR3 is CASSPIPAGLAGPEQFF. The DNA of the CDR3 is TGTGCCAGCTCACCAATCCCAGCTGGGCTAGCGGGCCCTGAGCAGTTCTTC.

The chain recombines TRBV11-2 with TRBJ2-3; 8 bases fit TRBD2. The junction had 5 bases not matched to a gene; V was cut back by 1 base and J by 2 bases. Germline CDR1 and CDR2: SGHAT and FQNNGV. The CDR3 loop spans 16 amino acids. The CDR3 DNA reads TGTGCCAGCAGCTTAGTGGCGGGAGGCTTCACAGATACGCAGTATTTT. Residues: CASSLVAGGFTDTQYF.

The DNA for the CDR3 is TGTGCCAGCAGTCGAGACGGGACATACCACTACGAGCAGTACTTC. Translation: CASSRDGTYHYEQYF. The rearrangement joins TRBV6-5 to TRBJ2-5, with D maybe TRBD1 (6 bases). The J call is uncertain, as TRBJ2-7 better fits the DNA end. CDR1 is MNHEY, CDR2 SVGAGI, per germline. This CDR3 is 15 amino acids long.

The CDR3 here is CASSLLGTGTGEQFF. The DNA for the CDR3 is TGTGCCAGCAGTTTATTGGGGACAGGGACGGGTGAGCAGTTCTTC. This sequence joins TRBV28 and TRBJ2-1; 9 positions match TRBD1. Germline V gene lookup returns CDR1 MDHEN and CDR2 SYDVKM. The CDR3 consists of 15 residues. V was pared by 1 base and J by 9 bases, with 7 bases of the junction left unmatched.

The chain recombines TRBV28 with TRBJ1-1, with TRBD1 matching over 8 bases. Trimming at V came to 3 bases and at J to 4 bases, leaving 1 base not matched to a gene. Germline loops: CDR1 MDHEN, CDR2 SYDVKM. The CDR3 has 13 residues. CDR3 in amino acids: CASSFTGGTEAFF. The CDR3 nucleotides read TGTGCCAGCAGTTTCACAGGGGGCACTGAAGCTTTCTTT.

This rearrangement joins TRBV7-3 to TRBJ2-6; no firm D call. The germline V gene encodes CDR1 SGHTA and CDR2 FQGTGA. V was clipped by 1 base and J by 0 bases, with 10 bases between them. CDR3 size: 17 residues. CDR3 amino acids: CASSLRLAYSGANVLTF. The CDR3 DNA reads as TGTGCCAGCAGCTTAAGATTAGCATACTCTGGGGCCAACGTCCTGACTTTC.

The chain's CDR3 is CASSEFLGRLYSNQPQHF. The CDR3 DNA reads as TGTGCCAGCAGTGAATTCCTCGGCAGACTGTATAGCAATCAGCCCCAGCATTTT. This sequence joins TRBV25-1 and TRBJ1-5; D is unclear. The CDR3 consists of 18 residues. The V gene's germline CDR1 is MGHDK and CDR2 SYGVNS. V gave up 1 base and J gave up 0 bases, with 16 bases separating them.